The sequence of this T cell receptor (beta chain) was determined in a study of CD8+ T cells in alopecia areata. Once RNA had been extracted, it was reverse transcribed into cDNA to act as the sequencing template. The method was immunoSEQ multiplex PCR; TCRdb's version includes in-frame clones alone and lacks a portion of them. Of tens of thousands of clones listed, about half are singletons. Germline values: CDR1 GTSNPN, CDR2 SVGIG (reference sequence). V shed 3 bases and J shed 5 bases, with 13 bases lying between them. The CDR3 is 13 residues long. The clonotype comes from a human donor with alopecia areata. This chain connects TRBV30 to TRBJ1-2; no reliable D call. Sequenced here: CD8+ T cells sorted from blood, sampled at week 0. In DNA form, the CDR3 reads TGTGCCTGGAGGGCCCGAAACGGATATGGCTACACCTTC. Amino acids: CAWRARNGYGYTF. The entire variable domain, with the rest obtained from reference TRBV30 and TRBJ1-2, is as follows: SQTIHQWPATLVQPVGSPLSLECTVEGTSNPNLYWYRQAAGRGLQLLFYSVGIGQISSEVPQNLSASRPQDRQFILSSKKLLLSDSGFYLCAWRARNGYGYTFGSGTRLTVV.